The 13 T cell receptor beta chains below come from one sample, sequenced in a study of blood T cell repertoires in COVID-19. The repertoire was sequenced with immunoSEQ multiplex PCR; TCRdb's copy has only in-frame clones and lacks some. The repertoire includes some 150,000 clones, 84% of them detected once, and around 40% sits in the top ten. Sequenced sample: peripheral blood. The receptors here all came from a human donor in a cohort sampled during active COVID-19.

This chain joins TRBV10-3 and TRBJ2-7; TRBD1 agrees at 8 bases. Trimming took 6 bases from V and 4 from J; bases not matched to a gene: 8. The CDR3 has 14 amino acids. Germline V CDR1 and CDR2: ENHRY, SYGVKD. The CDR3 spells CAIRDGTGVYEQYF. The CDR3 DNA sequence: TGTGCCATCAGGGACGGGACAGGAGTTTACGAGCAGTACTTC.

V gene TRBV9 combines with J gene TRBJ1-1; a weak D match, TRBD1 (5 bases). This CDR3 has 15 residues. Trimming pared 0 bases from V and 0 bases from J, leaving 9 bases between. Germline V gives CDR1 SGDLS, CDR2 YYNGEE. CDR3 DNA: TGTGCCAGCAGCGTAGGTCCAGGGTTGAACACTGAAGCTTTCTTT. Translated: CASSVGPGLNTEAFF.

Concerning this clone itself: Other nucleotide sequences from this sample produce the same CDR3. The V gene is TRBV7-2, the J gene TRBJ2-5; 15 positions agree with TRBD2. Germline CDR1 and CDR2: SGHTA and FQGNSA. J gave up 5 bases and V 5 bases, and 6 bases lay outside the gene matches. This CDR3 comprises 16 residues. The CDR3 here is CASSLGLAGGRETQYF. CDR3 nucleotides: TGTGCCAGCAGCCTAGGACTAGCGGGGGGGCGGGAGACCCAGTACTTC.

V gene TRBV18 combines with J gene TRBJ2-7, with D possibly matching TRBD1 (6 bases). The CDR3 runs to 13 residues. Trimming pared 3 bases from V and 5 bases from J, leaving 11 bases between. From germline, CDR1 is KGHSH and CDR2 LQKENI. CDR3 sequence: CASSPSTGNEQYF. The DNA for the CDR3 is TGTGCCAGCTCACCCTCCACAGGGAACGAGCAGTACTTC.

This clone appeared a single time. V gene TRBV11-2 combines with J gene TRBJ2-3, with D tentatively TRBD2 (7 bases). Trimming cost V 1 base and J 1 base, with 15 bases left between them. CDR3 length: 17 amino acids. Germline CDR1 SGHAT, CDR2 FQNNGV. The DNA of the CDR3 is TGTGCCAGCAGCTTAGTGATGGCGGGGGCGGGCACAGATACGCAGTATTTT. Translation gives CASSLVMAGAGTDTQYF.

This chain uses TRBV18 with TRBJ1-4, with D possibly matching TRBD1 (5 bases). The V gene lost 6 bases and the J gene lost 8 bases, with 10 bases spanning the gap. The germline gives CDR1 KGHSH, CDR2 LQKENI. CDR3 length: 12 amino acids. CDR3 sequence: CASSEEGEKLFF. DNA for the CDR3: TGTGCCAGCTCCGAGGAGGGGGAAAAACTGTTTTTT.

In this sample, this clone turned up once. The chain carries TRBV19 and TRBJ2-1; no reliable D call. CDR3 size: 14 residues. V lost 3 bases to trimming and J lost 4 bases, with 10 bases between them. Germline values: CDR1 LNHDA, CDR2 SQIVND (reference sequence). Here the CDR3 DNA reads TGTGCCAGTAGTATTTCTGACGGGTACAATGAGCAGTTCTTC. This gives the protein CASSISDGYNEQFF.

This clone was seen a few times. The CDR3 spells CASSPDRAAGELFF. DNA for the CDR3: TGTGCCAGCAGCCCTGACAGGGCGGCCGGGGAGCTGTTTTTT. The chain links TRBV13 to TRBJ2-2, with 7 bases fitting TRBD1. This CDR3 has 14 residues. V was pared by 5 bases and J by 6 bases, with 6 bases of the junction left unmatched. Germline values: CDR1 PRHDT, CDR2 FYEKMQ (reference sequence).

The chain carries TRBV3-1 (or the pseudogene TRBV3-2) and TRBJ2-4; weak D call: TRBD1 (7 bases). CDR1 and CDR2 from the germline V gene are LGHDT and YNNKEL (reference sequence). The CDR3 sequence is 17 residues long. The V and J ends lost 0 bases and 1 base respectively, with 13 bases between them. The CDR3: CASSQDPPGGAKNIQYF. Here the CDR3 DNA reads TGTGCCAGCAGCCAAGATCCCCCAGGGGGGGCCAAAAACATTCAGTACTTC.

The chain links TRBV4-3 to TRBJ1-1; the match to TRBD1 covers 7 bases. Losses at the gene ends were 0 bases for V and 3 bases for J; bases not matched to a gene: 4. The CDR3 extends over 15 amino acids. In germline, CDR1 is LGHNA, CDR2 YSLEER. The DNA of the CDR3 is TGCGCCAGCAGCCAAGATGTAGGGGGCTACACTGAAGCTTTCTTT. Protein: CASSQDVGGYTEAFF.

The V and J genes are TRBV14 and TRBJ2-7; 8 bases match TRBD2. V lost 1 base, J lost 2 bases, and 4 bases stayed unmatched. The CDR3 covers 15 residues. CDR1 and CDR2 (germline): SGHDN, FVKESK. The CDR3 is CASSQGVAGPYEQYF. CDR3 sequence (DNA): TGTGCCAGCAGCCAAGGGGTAGCGGGGCCCTACGAGCAGTACTTC. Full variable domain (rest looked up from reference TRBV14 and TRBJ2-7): EAGVTQFPSHSVIEKGQTVTLRCDPISGHDNLYWYRRVMGKEIKFLLHFVKESKQDESGMPNNRFLAERTGGTYSTLKVQPAELEDSGVYFCASSQGVAGPYEQYFGPGTRLTVT.

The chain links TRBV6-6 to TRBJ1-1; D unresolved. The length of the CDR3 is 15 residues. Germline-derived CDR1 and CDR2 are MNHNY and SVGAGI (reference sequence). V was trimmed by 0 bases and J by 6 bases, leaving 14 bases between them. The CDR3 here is CASSYSSGRMAEAFF. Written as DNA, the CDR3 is TGTGCCAGCAGTTACTCGTCGGGGAGGATGGCTGAAGCTTTCTTT.

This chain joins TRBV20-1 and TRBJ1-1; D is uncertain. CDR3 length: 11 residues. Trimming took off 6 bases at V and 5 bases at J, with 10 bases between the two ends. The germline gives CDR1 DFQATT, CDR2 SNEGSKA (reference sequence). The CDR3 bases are TGCAGTGCCCGCCGGTCAACTGAAGCTTTCTTT. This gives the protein CSARRSTEAFF.